Following are 5 T cell receptor beta chains from one sample sequenced in a study of T cells after yellow fever vaccination. From the 5' RACE reads, TCRdb called clonotypes with MiXCR, one entry per CDR3 protein. The sample has roughly 300,000 distinct CDR3 sequences; around 7.3% are singletons. The input for sequencing was PBMCs, taken around 45 days after the first yellow fever vaccination. These receptors all come from a man between 18 and 29 years old who received the YFV17D yellow fever vaccine.

This clonotype was seen a few times. J is TRBJ2-3 and V is TRBV7-2; possible D gene TRBD1, 5 bases. V lost 5 bases, J lost 4 bases, and 16 bases lay in between. Germline CDR1 reads SGHTA; CDR2 reads FQGNSA. The CDR3 sequence is 15 residues long. The CDR3 spells CASSGFRAQADTQYF. CDR3 nucleotide sequence: TGTGCCAGCAGCGGATTCAGGGCCCAAGCAGATACGCAGTATTTT.

This clonotype has just a few counts. The V gene is TRBV28, the J gene TRBJ1-2; 11 bases fit TRBD1. Germline lookup yields CDR1 MDHEN and CDR2 SYDVKM. This CDR3 is built from 15 residues. With 5 bases clipped from V and 4 bases from J, the junction kept 6 bases outside the gene matches. CDR3 sequence (DNA): TGTGCCAGCAGTCCCTGGACAGGGGGCGCCTATGGCTACACCTTC. Translated, it gives CASSPWTGGAYGYTF.

V and J are TRBV6-1 and TRBJ2-3; D remains ambiguous. Trimming removed 4 bases from V and 5 bases from J, with 10 bases in between. CDR1 and CDR2 from the germline V gene are MNHNS and SASEGT. The CDR3 length is 13 residues. CDR3 residues: CASSVLERDTQYF. The CDR3 DNA sequence: TGTGCCAGCAGTGTCTTGGAGCGAGATACGCAGTATTTT.

This clonotype was picked up many times. The rearrangement links TRBV12-3 or TRBV12-4 to TRBJ2-2, with unresolved D. The CDR3 loop spans 13 amino acids. The V gene lost 2 bases and the J gene lost 5 bases, with 6 bases spanning the gap. As DNA, the CDR3 is TGTGCCAGCAGTTTATGGGTTACCGGGGAGCTGTTTTTT. This encodes CASSLWVTGELFF.

With respect to this clonotype: Germline is not matched at one junction end, which may reflect a read error. The chain joins TRBV7-8 to TRBJ1-1; maybe TRBD1 (6 bases). CDR1 and CDR2 from the germline V gene are SGHVS and FQNEAQ. This CDR3 has 16 residues. CDR3 in amino acids: CASTLRTTGMNTEAFF. Here the CDR3 DNA reads TGTGCCAGCACCTTACGCACGACAGGCATGAACACTGAAGCTTTCTTT.